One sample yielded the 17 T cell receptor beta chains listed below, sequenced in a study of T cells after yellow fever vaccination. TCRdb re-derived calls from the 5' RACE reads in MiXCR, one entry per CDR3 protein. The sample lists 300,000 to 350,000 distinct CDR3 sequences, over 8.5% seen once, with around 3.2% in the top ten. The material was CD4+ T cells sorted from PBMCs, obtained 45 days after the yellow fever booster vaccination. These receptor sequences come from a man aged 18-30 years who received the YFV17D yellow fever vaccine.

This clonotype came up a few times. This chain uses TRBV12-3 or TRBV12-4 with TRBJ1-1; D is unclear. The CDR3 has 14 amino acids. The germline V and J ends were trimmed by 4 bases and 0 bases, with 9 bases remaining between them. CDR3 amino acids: CASSSEFVNTEAFF. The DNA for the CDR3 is TGTGCCAGCAGTTCGGAATTCGTGAACACTGAAGCTTTCTTT.

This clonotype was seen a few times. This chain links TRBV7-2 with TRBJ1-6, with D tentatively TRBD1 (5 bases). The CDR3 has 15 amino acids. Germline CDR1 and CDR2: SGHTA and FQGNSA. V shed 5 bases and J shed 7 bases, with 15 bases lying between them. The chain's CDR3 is CASSLGHGVNSPLHF. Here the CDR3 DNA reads TGTGCCAGCAGCCTCGGACACGGAGTGAATTCACCCCTCCACTTT.

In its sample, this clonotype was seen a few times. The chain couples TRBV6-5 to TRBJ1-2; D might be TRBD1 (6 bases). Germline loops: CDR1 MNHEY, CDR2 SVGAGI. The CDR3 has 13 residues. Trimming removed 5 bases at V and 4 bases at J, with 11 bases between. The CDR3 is CASSRDTLYGYTF. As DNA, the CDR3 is TGTGCCAGCAGTCGGGACACGCTCTATGGCTACACCTTC.

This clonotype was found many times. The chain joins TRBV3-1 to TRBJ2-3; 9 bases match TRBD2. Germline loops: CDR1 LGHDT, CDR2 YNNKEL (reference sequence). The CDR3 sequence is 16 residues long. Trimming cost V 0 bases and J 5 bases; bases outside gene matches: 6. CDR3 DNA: TGTGCCAGCAGCCAAGAAGCTAGCGGGGTTAGAGATACGCAGTATTTT. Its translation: CASSQEASGVRDTQYF.

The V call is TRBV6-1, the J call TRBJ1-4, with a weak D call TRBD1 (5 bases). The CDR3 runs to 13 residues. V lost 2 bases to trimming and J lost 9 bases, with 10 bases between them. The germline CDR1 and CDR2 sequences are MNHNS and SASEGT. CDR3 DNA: TGTGCCAGCAGTGAACTTCAGGGCCAAAAACTGTTTTTT. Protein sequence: CASSELQGQKLFF.

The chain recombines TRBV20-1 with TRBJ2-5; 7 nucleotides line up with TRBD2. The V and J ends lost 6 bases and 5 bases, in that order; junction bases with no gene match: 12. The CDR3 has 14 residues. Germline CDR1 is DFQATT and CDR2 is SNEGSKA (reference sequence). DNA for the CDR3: TGCAGTGCCACCCGCTCCCAAGCGGGGGAGACCCAGTACTTC. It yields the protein CSATRSQAGETQYF.

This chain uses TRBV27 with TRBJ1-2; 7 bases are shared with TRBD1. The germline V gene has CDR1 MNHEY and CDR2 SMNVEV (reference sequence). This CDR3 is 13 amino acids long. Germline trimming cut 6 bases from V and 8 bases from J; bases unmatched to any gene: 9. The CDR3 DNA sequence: TGTGCCAGCAGCACACAGGGGTTTGGCGGCTACACCTTC. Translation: CASSTQGFGGYTF.

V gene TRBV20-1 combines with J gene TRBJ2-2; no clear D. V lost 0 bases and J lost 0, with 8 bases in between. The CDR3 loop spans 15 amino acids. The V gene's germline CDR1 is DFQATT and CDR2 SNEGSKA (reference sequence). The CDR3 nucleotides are TGCAGTGCTAGAGATCCCCAATCGAACACCGGGGAGCTGTTTTTT. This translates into CSARDPQSNTGELFF.

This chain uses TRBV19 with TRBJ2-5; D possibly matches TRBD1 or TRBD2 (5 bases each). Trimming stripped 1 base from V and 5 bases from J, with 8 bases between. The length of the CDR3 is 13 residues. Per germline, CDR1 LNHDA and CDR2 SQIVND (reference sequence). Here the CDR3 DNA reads TGTGCCAGTAGTATAGGGGGGTTTGAGACCCAGTACTTC. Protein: CASSIGGFETQYF.

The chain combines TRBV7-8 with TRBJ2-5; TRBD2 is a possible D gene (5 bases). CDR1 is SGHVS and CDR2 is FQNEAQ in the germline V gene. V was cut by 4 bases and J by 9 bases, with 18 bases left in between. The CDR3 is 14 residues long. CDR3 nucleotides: TGTGCCAGCAGCTCCGCTGTAGGGCGGCGGGCCCAGTACTTC. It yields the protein CASSSAVGRRAQYF.

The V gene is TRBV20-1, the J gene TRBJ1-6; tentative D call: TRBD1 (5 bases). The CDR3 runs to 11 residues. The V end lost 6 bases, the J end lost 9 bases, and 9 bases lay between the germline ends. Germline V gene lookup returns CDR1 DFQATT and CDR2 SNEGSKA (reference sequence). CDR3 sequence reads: CSASRGSPLHF. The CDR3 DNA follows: TGCAGTGCCTCAAGGGGTTCACCCCTCCACTTT.

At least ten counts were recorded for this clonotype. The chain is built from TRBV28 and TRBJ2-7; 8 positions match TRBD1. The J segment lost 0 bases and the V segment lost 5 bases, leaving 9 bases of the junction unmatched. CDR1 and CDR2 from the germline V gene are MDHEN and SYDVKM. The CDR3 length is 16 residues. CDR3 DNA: TGTGCCAGCAGTCCGAGCCAGGGGGCAAGCTCCTACGAGCAGTACGTC. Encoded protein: CASSPSQGASSYEQYV.

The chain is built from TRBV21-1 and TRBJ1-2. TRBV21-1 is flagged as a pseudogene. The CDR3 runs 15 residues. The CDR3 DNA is TGTGCCAGCAGCAAAGTAGCCCGTGGCGACTATGGCTACACCTTC. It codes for CASSKVARGDYGYTF.

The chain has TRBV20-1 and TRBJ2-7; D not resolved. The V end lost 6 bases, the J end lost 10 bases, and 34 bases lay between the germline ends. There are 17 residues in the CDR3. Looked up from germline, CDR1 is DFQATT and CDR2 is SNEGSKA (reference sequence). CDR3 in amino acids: CSAGSGIGQRMAIGQYF. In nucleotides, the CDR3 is TGCAGTGCCGGCTCCGGAATTGGCCAGCGTATGGCCATCGGACAGTACTTC.

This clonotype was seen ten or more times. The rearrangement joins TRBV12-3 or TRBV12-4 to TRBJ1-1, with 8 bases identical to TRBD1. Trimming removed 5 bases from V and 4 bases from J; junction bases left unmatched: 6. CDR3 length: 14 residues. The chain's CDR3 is CASSDRGRGTEAFF. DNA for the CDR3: TGTGCCAGCAGTGACAGGGGACGGGGCACTGAAGCTTTCTTT.

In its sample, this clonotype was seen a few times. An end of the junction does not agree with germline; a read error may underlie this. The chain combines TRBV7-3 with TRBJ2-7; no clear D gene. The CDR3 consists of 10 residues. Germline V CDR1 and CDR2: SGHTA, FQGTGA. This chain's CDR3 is CASSSFEQYF. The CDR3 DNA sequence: TGTGCCAGCAGCTCCTTCGAGCAGTACTTC.

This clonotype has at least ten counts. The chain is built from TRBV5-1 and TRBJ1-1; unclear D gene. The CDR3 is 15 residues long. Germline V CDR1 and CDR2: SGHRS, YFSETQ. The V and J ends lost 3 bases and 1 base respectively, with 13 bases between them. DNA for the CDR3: TGCGCCAGCAGCTGGGCAGGAGCATCGAACACTGAAGCTTTCTTT. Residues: CASSWAGASNTEAFF.